The 19 T cell receptor beta chains presented below share a single source sample, sequenced in a study of beta chain features in type 1 diabetes. The study, taken as a whole, reports: Type 1 diabetes patients had moderately but significantly shorter TCRB CDR3s in all four CD4+ subsets.

These receptors are not linked to any known antigen. Expressed TCRB transcripts got sequenced, as all isolated RNA was reverse transcribed. The assay was immunoSEQ multiplex PCR, and TCRdb's table has in-frame clones only and misses some. Found here are 600,000 to 700,000 clones, 10% to 15% of them singletons; the top ten hold 0.022%. The sample comprised naive CD4+ T cells from blood. These receptor sequences come from a man aged 18-30 years with type 1 diabetes.

The chain couples TRBV29-1 to TRBJ1-1; unclear D gene. This CDR3 is built from 12 residues. Germline V gene data show CDR1 as SQVTM and CDR2 as ANQGSEA. Trimming stripped 6 bases from V and 3 bases from J, with 11 bases between. CDR3 DNA sequence: TGCAGCGTACGGAATGACGACACTGAAGCTTTCTTT. Translated, it gives CSVRNDDTEAFF.

This clone was observed a few times. The gene calls are TRBV28 and TRBJ2-2; 8 positions match TRBD1. The length of the CDR3 is 15 residues. J gave up 0 bases and V 3 bases, and 0 bases lay outside the gene matches. Germline values: CDR1 MDHEN, CDR2 SYDVKM. The DNA of the CDR3 is TGTGCCAGCAGTTTGGACAGGGCGAACACCGGGGAGCTGTTTTTT. Translated, it gives CASSLDRANTGELFF.

This clone occurred a few times. The chain employs TRBV7-9 and TRBJ2-2, with TRBD2 matching over 10 bases. There are 18 residues in the CDR3. Germline trimming cut 1 base from V and 7 bases from J; bases unmatched to any gene: 12. CDR1 is SEHNR, CDR2 FQNEAQ, per germline (reference sequence). In DNA, the CDR3 is TGTGCCAGCAGCTTAGTATGGACTAGCGGTTTGGAGGACGGGGAGCTGTTTTTT. Translating it yields CASSLVWTSGLEDGELFF. Variable domain in full (rest from reference TRBV7-9 and TRBJ2-2): DTGVSQNPRHKITKRGQNVTFRCDPISEHNRLYWYRQTLGQGPEFLTYFQNEAQLEKSRLLSDRFSAERPKGSFSTLEIQRTEQGDSAMYLCASSLVWTSGLEDGELFFGEGSRLTVL.

The rearrangement links TRBV6-5 to TRBJ2-7; TRBD1 might be the D (6 bases). This CDR3 has 15 amino acids. Trimming removed 2 bases at V and 1 base at J, with 12 bases between. The germline V gene has CDR1 MNHEY and CDR2 SVGAGI. DNA for the CDR3: TGTGCCAGCAGTTACGACAGGACAGAGTCCTACGAGCAGTACTTC. Its protein product is CASSYDRTESYEQYF.

This clone appeared a few times. V and J are TRBV5-1 and TRBJ2-1; no reliable D call. The CDR3 length is 14 residues. CDR1 is SGHRS and CDR2 is YFSETQ in the germline V gene. Trimming shortened V by 4 bases and J by 0 bases, and 8 bases separated the two germline ends. The chain's CDR3 is CASSDGSSYNEQFF. The CDR3 coding sequence is TGCGCCAGCAGCGACGGAAGCTCCTACAATGAGCAGTTCTTC.

The chain is built from TRBV28 and TRBJ2-3; 7 bases match TRBD1. The length of the CDR3 is 17 residues. V was clipped by 5 bases and J by 0 bases; unmatched bases: 11. Germline assignment: CDR1 MDHEN and CDR2 SYDVKM. CDR3 loop: CASSLTRDSLSTDTQYF. The CDR3 coding sequence is TGTGCCAGCAGTCTGACCCGGGACAGCCTTAGCACAGATACGCAGTATTTT.

This clone occurred a few times. This sequence joins TRBV6-5 and TRBJ1-1; possible D gene TRBD1, 6 bases. The CDR3 spans 16 residues. Trimming stripped 2 bases from V and 0 bases from J, with 13 bases between. Germline assignment: CDR1 MNHEY and CDR2 SVGAGI. The CDR3 DNA is TGTGCCAGCAGTTACACATCAGGACAGATGAACACTGAAGCTTTCTTT. Translating gives CASSYTSGQMNTEAFF.

This clone was found a few times. The chain joins TRBV5-1 to TRBJ2-1, with a weak D call TRBD1 (6 bases). The CDR3 is 15 residues long. Trimming pared 1 base from V and 4 bases from J, leaving 12 bases between. CDR1 and CDR2 from the germline V gene are SGHRS and YFSETQ. The CDR3 reads CASSLSPGEYNEQFF. The DNA of the CDR3 is TGCGCCAGCAGCTTGTCACCAGGGGAGTACAATGAGCAGTTCTTC.

The chain links TRBV5-1 to TRBJ2-7, with 9 bases lining up with TRBD1. The CDR3 totals 14 residues. Germline CDR1 reads SGHRS; CDR2 reads YFSETQ. V shed 4 bases and J 5 bases; nucleotides not matched to a gene: 7. The CDR3 region has the DNA TGCGCCAGCAGCGAACGACAGGGGGTCCACGAGCAGTACTTC. Amino acid sequence: CASSERQGVHEQYF. The variable domain in full, completed from reference TRBV5-1 and TRBJ2-7, reads KAGVTQTPRYLIKTRGQQVTLSCSPISGHRSVSWYQQTPGQGLQFLFEYFSETQRNKGNFPGRFSGRQFSNSRSEMNVSTLELGDSALYLCASSERQGVHEQYFGPGTRLTVT.

This clone occurred a few times. This chain uses TRBV6-6 with TRBJ1-2; TRBD1 might be the D (6 bases). V lost 5 bases, J lost 5 bases, and 21 bases lay in between. This CDR3 region has 16 residues. Germline assignment: CDR1 MNHNY and CDR2 SVGAGI (reference sequence). The CDR3 DNA follows: TGTGCCAGCAGTGCGACAGGCGCCTCGGTGGGTTATGGCTACACCTTC. This codes for CASSATGASVGYGYTF.

This clone turned up a few times. This chain uses TRBV28 with TRBJ1-5; D not resolved. CDR1 is MDHEN and CDR2 is SYDVKM in the germline V gene. V lost 5 bases and J lost 9, with 8 bases in between. The CDR3 consists of 11 residues. Written as DNA, the CDR3 is TGTGCCAGCAGTCGGGTCCTGCCCCAGCATTTT. Translating gives CASSRVLPQHF.

The gene calls are TRBV7-7 and TRBJ2-1; perhaps TRBD1 as D (5 bases). The CDR3 length is 15 residues. Germline values: CDR1 SSHAT, CDR2 FNYEAQ (reference sequence). The germline V and J ends were trimmed by 5 bases and 3 bases, with 14 bases remaining between them. CDR3: CASSPGPWDYNEQFF. The CDR3 region has the DNA TGTGCCAGCAGCCCAGGGCCCTGGGACTACAATGAGCAGTTCTTC.

The chain is built from TRBV9 and TRBJ2-1; D is unresolved. There are 15 residues in the CDR3. Per germline, CDR1 SGDLS and CDR2 YYNGEE. V gave up 0 bases and J gave up 7 bases, with 14 bases separating them. DNA for the CDR3: TGTGCCAGCAGCGTAGTTGGGGATGGGAAAAATGAGCAGTTCTTC. It codes for CASSVVGDGKNEQFF.

This clone came up a few times. The chain couples TRBV28 to TRBJ1-5, with TRBD1 identical over 8 bases. Germline V gives CDR1 MDHEN, CDR2 SYDVKM. Trimming cost V 6 bases and J 9 bases; bases outside gene matches: 7. This CDR3 has 13 amino acids. CDR3 protein: CASRDRAQGPQHF. The CDR3 DNA is TGTGCCAGCAGGGACAGGGCACAAGGGCCCCAGCATTTT.

The gene calls are TRBV2 and TRBJ1-2; D is possibly TRBD1 (6 bases). The CDR3 runs to 13 residues. Germline V lookup: CDR1 SNHLY, CDR2 FYNNEI. V dropped 5 bases and J dropped 2 bases, with 9 bases sitting between them. In nucleotides, the CDR3 is TGTGCCAGCAGTTCCGGGACAAACTATGGCTACACCTTC. Amino acid sequence: CASSSGTNYGYTF.

The chain uses TRBV5-6 and TRBJ2-1, with unresolved D. Per the germline V gene, CDR1 is SGHDT and CDR2 is YYEEEE. The V end lost 5 bases, the J end lost 12 bases, and 15 bases lay between the germline ends. This CDR3 contains 12 residues. CDR3 loop: CASRALARPQFF. For the CDR3, the DNA is TGTGCCAGCAGAGCACTGGCGCGACCGCAGTTCTTC.

This clone has only a few counts. V and J are TRBV19 and TRBJ1-1; D is perhaps TRBD1 (5 bases). Germline assignment: CDR1 LNHDA and CDR2 SQIVND (reference sequence). With 7 bases removed from V and 4 bases from J, the gap between germline ends came to 16 bases. The CDR3 is 14 residues long. The CDR3 sequence is CASIREGIGTEAFF. CDR3 in DNA: TGTGCCAGTATCCGAGAGGGGATAGGCACTGAAGCTTTCTTT.

The table lists this clone with a few counts. V and J are TRBV30 and TRBJ1-1; D gene uncertain. Per the germline V gene, CDR1 is GTSNPN and CDR2 is SVGIG (reference sequence). Trimming removed 2 bases at V and 4 bases at J, with 14 bases between. The CDR3 loop spans 14 amino acids. Here the CDR3 reads CAWSFDGSGTEAFF. The CDR3, as DNA: TGTGCCTGGAGTTTTGACGGGTCCGGCACTGAAGCTTTCTTT.

This clone was picked up a small number of times. The J gene is TRBJ2-5, the V gene TRBV2, with D maybe TRBD1 (6 bases). The CDR3 length is 13 residues. Germline CDR1 is SNHLY and CDR2 is FYNNEI. V lost 5 bases and J lost 4, with 11 bases in between. The CDR3 sequence: CASSWDNGETQYF. In DNA form, the CDR3 reads TGTGCCAGCAGTTGGGACAATGGAGAGACCCAGTACTTC.